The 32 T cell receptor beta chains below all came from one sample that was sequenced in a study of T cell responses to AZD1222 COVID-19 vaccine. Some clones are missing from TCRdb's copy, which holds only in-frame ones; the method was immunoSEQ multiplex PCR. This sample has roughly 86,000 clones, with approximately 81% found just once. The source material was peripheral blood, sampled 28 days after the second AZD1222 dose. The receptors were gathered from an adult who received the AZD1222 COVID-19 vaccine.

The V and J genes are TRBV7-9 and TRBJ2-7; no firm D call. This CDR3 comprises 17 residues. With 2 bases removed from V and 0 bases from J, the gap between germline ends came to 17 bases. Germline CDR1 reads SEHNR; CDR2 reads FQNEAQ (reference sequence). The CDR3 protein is CASSLQLGQPNSYEQYF. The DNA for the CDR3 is TGTGCCAGCAGCTTACAACTCGGTCAACCAAACTCCTACGAGCAGTACTTC.

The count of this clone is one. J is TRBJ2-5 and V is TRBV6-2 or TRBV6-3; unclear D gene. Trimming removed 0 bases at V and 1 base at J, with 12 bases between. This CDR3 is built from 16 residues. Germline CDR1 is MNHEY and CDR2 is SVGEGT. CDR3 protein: CASSYSQRVIQETQYF. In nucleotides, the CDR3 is TGTGCCAGCAGTTACTCGCAGAGAGTTATCCAAGAGACCCAGTACTTC.

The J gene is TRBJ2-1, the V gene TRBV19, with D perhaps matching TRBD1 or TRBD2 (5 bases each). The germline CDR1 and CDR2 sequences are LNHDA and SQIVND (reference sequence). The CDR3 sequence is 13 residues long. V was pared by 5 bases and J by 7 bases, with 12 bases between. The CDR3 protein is CASSSGTMNEQFF. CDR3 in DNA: TGTGCCAGTAGTTCCGGGACCATGAATGAGCAGTTCTTC.

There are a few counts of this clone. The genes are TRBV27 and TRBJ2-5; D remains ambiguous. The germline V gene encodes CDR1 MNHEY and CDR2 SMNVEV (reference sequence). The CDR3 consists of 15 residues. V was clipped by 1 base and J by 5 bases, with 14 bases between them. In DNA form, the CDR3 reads TGTGCCAGCAGTTTATATCCCGGAGATACGGAGACCCAGTACTTC. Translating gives CASSLYPGDTETQYF.

This chain's CDR3 is CASSMRGGGQPQHF. The CDR3 coding sequence is TGTGCCAGTAGTATGAGGGGCGGGGGGCAGCCCCAGCATTTT. The chain employs TRBV19 and TRBJ1-5, with D tentatively TRBD1 (5 bases). CDR1 is LNHDA and CDR2 is SQIVND in the germline V gene (reference sequence). The CDR3 sequence is 14 residues long. V lost 3 bases to trimming and J lost 7 bases, with 13 bases between them.

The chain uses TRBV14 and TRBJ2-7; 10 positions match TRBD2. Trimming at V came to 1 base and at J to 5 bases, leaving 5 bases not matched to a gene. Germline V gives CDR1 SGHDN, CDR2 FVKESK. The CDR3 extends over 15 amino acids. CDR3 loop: CASSQVSGGPDEQYF. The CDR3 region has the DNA TGTGCCAGCAGCCAAGTTAGCGGGGGGCCTGACGAGCAGTACTTC.

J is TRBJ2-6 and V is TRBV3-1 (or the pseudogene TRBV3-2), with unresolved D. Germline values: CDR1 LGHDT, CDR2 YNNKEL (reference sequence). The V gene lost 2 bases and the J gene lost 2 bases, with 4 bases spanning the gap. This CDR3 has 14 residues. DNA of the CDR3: TGTGCCAGCAGCCAATCGCCTGGGGCCAACGTCCTGACTTTC. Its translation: CASSQSPGANVLTF.

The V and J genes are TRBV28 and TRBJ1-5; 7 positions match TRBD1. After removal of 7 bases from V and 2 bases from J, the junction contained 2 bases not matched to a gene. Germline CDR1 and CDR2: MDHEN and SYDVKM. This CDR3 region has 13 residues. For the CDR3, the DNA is TGTGCCAGCACAGGACAGGGCAATCAGCCCCAGCATTTT. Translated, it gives CASTGQGNQPQHF.

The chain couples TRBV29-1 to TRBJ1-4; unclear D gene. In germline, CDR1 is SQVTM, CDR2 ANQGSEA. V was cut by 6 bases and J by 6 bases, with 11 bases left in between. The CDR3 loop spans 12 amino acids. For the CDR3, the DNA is TGCAGCGTCCAAAATGTGGATGAAAAACTGTTTTTT. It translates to CSVQNVDEKLFF.

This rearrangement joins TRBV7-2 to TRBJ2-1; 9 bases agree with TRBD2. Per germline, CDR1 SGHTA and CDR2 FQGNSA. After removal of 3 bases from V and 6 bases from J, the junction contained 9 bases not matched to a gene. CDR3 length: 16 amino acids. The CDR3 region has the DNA TGTGCCAGCAGCTTCTTTTCTGGCGGGAGGGTCAATGAGCAGTTCTTC. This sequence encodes CASSFFSGGRVNEQFF.

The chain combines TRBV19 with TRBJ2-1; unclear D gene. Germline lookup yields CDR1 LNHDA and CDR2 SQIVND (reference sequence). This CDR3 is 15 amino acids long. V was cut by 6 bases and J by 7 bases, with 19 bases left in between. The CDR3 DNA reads TGTGCCAGTAGCTCCCTACGGGTGTTTGGGAATGAGCAGTTCTTC. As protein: CASSSLRVFGNEQFF.

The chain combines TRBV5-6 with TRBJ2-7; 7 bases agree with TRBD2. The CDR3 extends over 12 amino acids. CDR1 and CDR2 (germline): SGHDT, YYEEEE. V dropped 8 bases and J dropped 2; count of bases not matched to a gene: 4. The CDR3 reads CARGEGTYEQYF. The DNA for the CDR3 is TGTGCCAGGGGGGAGGGAACCTACGAGCAGTACTTC.

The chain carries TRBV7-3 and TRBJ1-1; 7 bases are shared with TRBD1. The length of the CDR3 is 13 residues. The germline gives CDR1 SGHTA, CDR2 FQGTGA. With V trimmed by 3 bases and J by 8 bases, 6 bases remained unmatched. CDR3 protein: CASSFSPGGEAFF. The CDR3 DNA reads TGTGCCAGCAGCTTTAGTCCAGGGGGAGAAGCTTTCTTT. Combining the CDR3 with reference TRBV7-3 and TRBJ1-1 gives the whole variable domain GAGVSQTPSNKVTEKGKYVELRCDPISGHTALYWYRQSLGQGPEFLIYFQGTGAADDSGLPNDRFFAVRPEGSVSTLKIQRTERGDSAVYLCASSFSPGGEAFFGQGTRLTVV.

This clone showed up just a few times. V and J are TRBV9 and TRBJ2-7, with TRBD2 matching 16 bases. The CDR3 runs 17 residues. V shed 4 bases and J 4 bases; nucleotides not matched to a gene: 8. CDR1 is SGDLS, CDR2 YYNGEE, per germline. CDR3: CASSRGLAGGTSYEQYF. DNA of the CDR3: TGTGCCAGCAGCAGGGGACTAGCGGGAGGGACCTCTTACGAGCAGTACTTC.

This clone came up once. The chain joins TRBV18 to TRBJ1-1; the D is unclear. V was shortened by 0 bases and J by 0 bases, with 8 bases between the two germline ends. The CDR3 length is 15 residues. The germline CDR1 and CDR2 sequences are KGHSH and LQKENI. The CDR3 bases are TGTGCCAGCTCACCACCGGGTCCAATGAACACTGAAGCTTTCTTT. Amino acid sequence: CASSPPGPMNTEAFF.

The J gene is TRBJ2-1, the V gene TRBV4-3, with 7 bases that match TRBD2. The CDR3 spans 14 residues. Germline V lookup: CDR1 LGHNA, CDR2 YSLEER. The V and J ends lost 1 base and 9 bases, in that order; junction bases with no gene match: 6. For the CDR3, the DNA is TGCGCCAGCAGCCAAGGACTAGCCACGGGTGAGCAGTTCTTC. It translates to CASSQGLATGEQFF.

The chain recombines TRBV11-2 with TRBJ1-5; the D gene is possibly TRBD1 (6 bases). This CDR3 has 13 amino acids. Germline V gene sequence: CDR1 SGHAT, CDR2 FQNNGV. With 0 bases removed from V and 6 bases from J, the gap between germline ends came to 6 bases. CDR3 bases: TGTGCCAGCAGCTTAGACAGGGGTCAGCCCCAGCATTTT. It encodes CASSLDRGQPQHF.

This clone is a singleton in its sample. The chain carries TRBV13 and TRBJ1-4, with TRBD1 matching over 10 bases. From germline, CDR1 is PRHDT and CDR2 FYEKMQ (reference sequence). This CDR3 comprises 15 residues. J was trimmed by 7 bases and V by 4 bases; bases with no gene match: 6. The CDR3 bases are TGTGCCAGCAGCTACGGGACAGGGGCGGGTGAAAAACTGTTTTTT. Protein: CASSYGTGAGEKLFF.

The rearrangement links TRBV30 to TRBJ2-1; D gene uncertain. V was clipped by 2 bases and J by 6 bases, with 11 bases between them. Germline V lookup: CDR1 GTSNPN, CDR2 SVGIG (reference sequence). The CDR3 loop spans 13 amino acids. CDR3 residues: CAWSLTQVNEQFF. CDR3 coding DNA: TGTGCCTGGAGTTTGACCCAAGTCAATGAGCAGTTCTTC.

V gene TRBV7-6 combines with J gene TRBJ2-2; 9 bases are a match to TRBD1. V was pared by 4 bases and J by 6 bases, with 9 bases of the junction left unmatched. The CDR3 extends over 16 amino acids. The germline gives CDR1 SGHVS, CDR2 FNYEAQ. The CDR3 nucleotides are TGTGCCAGCAGCTCCGACCCCACAGGGGGCCCCGGGGAGCTGTTTTTT. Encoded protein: CASSSDPTGGPGELFF.

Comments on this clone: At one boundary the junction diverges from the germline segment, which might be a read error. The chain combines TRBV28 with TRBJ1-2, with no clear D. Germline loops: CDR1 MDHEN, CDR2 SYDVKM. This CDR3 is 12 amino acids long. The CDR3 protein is CASSLSDYGYTF. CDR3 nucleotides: TGTGCCAGCAGCTTATCCGACTATGGCTACACCTTC.

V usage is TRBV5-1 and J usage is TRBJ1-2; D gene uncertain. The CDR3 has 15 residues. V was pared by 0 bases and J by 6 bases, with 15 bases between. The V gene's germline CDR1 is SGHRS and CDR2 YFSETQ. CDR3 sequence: CASSLVEGPKHGYTF. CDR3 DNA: TGCGCCAGCAGCTTGGTGGAGGGCCCCAAACATGGCTACACCTTC.

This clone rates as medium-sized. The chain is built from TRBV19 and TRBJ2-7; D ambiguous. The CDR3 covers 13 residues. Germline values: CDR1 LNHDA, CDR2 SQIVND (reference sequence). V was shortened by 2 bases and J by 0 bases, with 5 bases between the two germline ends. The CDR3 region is CASSISSSYEQYF. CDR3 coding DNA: TGTGCCAGTAGTATATCCAGCTCCTACGAGCAGTACTTC.

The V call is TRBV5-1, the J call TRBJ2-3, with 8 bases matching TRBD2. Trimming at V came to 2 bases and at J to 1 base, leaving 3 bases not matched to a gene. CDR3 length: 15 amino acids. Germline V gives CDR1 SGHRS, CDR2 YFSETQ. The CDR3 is CASSFGAGGTDTQYF. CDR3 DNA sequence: TGCGCCAGCAGCTTCGGAGCGGGGGGCACAGATACGCAGTATTTT.

DNA of the CDR3: TGTGCCAGCAGCTTTCGGGCCGCGAGCGGGGGGGGAGAGACCCAGTACTTC. This sequence encodes CASSFRAASGGGETQYF. The V and J genes are TRBV5-4 and TRBJ2-5, with 10 bases matching TRBD2. Losses at the gene ends were 2 bases for V and 4 bases for J; bases not matched to a gene: 11. The CDR3 sequence is 17 residues long. CDR1 is SGHNT and CDR2 is YYREEE in the germline V gene (reference sequence).

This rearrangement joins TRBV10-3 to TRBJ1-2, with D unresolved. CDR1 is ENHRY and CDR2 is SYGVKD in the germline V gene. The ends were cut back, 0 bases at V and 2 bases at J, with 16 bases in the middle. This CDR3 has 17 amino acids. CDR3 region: CAISESSPTNQNYGYTF. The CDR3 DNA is TGTGCCATCAGTGAGTCGTCACCGACAAACCAAAACTATGGCTACACCTTC.

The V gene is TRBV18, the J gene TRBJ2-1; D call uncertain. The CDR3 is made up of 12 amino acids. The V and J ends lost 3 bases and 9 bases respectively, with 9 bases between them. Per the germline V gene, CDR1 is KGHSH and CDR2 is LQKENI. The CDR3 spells CASSPWGSEQFF. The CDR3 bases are TGTGCCAGCTCACCCTGGGGAAGTGAGCAGTTCTTC.

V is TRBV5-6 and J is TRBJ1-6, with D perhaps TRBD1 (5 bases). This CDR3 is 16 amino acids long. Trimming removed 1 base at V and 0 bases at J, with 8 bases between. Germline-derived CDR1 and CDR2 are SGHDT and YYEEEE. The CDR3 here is CASSLNRNSYNSPLHF. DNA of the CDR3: TGTGCCAGCAGCTTGAACAGGAACTCCTATAATTCACCCCTCCACTTT.

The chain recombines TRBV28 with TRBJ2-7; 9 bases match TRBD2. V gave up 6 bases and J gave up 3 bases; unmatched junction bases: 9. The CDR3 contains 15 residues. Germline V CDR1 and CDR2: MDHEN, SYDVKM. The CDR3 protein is CASSGSGGNRYEQYF. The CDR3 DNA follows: TGTGCCAGCAGCGGTAGCGGGGGCAACCGCTACGAGCAGTACTTC. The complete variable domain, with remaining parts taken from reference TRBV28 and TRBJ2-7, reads DVKVTQSSRYLVKRTGEKVFLECVQDMDHENMFWYRQDPGLGLRLIYFSYDVKMKEKGDIPEGYSVSREKKERFSLILESASTNQTSMYLCASSGSGGNRYEQYFGPGTRLTVT.

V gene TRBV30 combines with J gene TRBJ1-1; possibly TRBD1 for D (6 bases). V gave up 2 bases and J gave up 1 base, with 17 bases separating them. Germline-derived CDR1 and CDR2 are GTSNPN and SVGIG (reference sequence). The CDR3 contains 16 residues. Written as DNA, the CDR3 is TGTGCCTGGAGTATATTAGGGGGACACCCGAACACTGAAGCTTTCTTT. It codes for CAWSILGGHPNTEAFF.

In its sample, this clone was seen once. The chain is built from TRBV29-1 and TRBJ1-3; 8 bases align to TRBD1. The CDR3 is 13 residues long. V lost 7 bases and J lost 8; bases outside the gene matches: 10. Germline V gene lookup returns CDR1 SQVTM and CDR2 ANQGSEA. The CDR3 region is CSAVLTGADTIYF. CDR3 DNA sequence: TGCAGCGCCGTGCTGACAGGGGCGGACACCATATATTTT.

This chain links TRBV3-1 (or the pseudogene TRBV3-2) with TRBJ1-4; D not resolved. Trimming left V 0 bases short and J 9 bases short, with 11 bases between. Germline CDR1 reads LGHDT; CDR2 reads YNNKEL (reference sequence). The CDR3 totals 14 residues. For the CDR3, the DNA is TGTGCCAGCAGCCAAGAGGGCGTGGGGAAAAAACTGTTTTTT. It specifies CASSQEGVGKKLFF.